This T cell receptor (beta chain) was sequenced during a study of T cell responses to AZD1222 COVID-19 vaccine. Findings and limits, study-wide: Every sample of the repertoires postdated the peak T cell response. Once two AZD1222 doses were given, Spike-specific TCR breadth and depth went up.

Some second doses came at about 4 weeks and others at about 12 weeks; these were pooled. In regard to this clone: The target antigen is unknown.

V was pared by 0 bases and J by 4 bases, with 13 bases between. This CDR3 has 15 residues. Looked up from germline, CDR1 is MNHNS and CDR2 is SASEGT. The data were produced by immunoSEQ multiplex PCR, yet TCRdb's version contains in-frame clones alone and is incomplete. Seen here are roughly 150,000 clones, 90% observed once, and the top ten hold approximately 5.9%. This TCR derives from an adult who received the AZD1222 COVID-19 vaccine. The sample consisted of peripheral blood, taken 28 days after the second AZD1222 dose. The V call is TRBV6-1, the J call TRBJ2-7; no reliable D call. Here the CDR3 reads CASSEAADSGYEQYF. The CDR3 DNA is TGTGCCAGCAGTGAAGCGGCCGATAGTGGGTACGAGCAGTACTTC.